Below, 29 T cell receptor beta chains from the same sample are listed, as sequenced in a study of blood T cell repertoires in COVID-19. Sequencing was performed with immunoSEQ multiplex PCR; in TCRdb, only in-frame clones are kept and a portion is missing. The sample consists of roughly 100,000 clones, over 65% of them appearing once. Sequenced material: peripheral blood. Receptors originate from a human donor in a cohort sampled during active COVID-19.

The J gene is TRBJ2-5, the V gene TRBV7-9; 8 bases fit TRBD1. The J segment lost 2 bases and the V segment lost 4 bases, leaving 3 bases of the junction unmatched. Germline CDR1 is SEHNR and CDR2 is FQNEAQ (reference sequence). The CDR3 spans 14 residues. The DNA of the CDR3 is TGTGCCAGCAGCTCCACAGGGGGGCAAGAGACCCAGTACTTC. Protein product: CASSSTGGQETQYF.

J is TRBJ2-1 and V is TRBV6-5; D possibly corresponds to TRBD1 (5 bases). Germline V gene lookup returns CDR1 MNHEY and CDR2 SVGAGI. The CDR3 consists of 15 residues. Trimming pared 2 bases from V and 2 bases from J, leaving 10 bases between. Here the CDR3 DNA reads TGTGCCAGCAGTTACAGCAGGGCCGCCTACAATGAGCAGTTCTTC. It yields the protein CASSYSRAAYNEQFF.

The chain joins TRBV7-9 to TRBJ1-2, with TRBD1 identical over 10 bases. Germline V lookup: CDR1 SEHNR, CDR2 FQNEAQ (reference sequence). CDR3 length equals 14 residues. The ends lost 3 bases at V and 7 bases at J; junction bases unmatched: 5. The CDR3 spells CASSFGQGDGGYTF. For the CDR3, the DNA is TGTGCCAGCAGCTTTGGACAGGGGGACGGTGGCTACACCTTC.

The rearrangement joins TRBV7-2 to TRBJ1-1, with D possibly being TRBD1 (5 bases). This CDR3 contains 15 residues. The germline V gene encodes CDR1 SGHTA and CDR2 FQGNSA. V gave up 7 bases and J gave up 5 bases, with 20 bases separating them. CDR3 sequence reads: CASMGGGWWATEAFF. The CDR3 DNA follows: TGTGCCAGCATGGGGGGTGGGTGGTGGGCGACTGAAGCTTTCTTT.

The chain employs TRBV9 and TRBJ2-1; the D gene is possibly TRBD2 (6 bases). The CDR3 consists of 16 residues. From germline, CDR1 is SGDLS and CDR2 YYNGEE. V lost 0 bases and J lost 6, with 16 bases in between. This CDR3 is CASSVGVGLRSNEQFF. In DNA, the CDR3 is TGTGCCAGCAGCGTAGGAGTGGGACTGCGCAGCAATGAGCAGTTCTTC. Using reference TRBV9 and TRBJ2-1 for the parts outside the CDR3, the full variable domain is DSGVTQTPKHLITATGQRVTLRCSPRSGDLSVYWYQQSLDQGLQFLIQYYNGEERAKGNILERFSAQQFPDLHSELNLSSLELGDSALYFCASSVGVGLRSNEQFFGPGTRLTVL.

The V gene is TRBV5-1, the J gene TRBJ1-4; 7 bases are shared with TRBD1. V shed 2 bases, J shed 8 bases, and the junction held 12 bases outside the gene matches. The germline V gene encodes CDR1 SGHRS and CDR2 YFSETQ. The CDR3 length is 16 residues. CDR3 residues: CASSLGPTGWEEKLFF. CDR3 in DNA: TGCGCCAGCAGCTTAGGCCCGACAGGGTGGGAGGAAAAACTGTTTTTT.

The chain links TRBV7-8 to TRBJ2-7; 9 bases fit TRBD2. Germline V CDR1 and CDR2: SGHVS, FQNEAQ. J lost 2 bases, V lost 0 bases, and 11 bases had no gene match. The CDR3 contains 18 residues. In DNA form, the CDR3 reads TGTGCCAGCAGCTTAGCCGGTTCTAGCGGGGTTAAGACCTACGAGCAGTACTTC. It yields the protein CASSLAGSSGVKTYEQYF.

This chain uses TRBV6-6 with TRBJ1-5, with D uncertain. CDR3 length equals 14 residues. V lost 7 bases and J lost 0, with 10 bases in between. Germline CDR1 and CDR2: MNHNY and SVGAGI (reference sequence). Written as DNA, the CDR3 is TGTGCCAGCAATTTAATGTATAGCAATCAGCCCCAGCATTTT. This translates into CASNLMYSNQPQHF.

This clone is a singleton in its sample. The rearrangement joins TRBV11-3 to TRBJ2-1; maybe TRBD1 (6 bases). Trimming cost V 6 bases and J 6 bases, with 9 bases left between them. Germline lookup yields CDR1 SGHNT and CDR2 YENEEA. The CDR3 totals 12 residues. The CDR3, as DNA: TGTGCCAGCAGATCCAGGGGCAATGAGCAGTTCTTC. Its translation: CASRSRGNEQFF.

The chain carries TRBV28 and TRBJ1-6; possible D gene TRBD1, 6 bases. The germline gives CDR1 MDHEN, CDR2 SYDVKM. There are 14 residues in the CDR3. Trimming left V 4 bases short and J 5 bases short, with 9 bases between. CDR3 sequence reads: CASSSAGDNSPLHF. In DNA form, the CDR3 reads TGTGCCAGCAGTTCCGCAGGGGATAATTCACCCCTCCACTTT. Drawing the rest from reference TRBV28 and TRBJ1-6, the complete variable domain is DVKVTQSSRYLVKRTGEKVFLECVQDMDHENMFWYRQDPGLGLRLIYFSYDVKMKEKGDIPEGYSVSREKKERFSLILESASTNQTSMYLCASSSAGDNSPLHFGNGTRLTVT.

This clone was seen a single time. For the CDR3, the DNA is TGTGCCAGCAGCTTTACAGGGGGAGAGACCCAGTACTTC. It specifies CASSFTGGETQYF. This chain uses TRBV5-4 with TRBJ2-5; 8 positions match TRBD1. CDR1 and CDR2 (germline): SGHNT, YYREEE (reference sequence). The CDR3 is 13 residues long. V shed 2 bases, J shed 4 bases, and the junction held 1 base outside the gene matches.

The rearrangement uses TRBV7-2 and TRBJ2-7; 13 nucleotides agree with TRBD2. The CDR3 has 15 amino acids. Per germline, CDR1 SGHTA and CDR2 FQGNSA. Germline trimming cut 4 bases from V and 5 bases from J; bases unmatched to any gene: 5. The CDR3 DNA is TGTGCCAGCAGCTCGAGACTAGCGGGGGGTAACGAGCAGTACTTC. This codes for CASSSRLAGGNEQYF.

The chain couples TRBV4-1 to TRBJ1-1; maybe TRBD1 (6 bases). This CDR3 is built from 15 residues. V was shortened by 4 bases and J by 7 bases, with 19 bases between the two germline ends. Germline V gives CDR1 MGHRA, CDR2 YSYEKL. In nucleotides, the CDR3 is TGCGCCAGCAGCCCCCGGACAGAACTACCCCTTGAAGCTTTCTTT. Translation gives CASSPRTELPLEAFF.

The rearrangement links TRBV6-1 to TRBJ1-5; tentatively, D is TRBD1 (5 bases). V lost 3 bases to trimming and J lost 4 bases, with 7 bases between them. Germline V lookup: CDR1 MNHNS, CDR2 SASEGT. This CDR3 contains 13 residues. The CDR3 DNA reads TGTGCCAGCAGTGACAGGGAAAATCAGCCCCAGCATTTT. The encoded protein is CASSDRENQPQHF.

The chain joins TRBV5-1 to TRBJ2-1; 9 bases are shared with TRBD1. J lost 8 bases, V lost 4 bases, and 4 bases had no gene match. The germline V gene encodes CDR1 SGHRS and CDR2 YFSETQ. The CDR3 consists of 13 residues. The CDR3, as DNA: TGCGCCAGCAGCCTGGGACAGGGCGATGAGCAGTTCTTC. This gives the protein CASSLGQGDEQFF.

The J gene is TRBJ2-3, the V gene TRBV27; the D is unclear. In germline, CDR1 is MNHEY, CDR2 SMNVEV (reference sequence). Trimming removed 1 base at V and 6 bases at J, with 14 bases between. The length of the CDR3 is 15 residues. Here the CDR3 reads CASSLFVGAADTQYF. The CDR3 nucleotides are TGTGCCAGCAGTTTATTTGTCGGAGCCGCGGATACGCAGTATTTT.

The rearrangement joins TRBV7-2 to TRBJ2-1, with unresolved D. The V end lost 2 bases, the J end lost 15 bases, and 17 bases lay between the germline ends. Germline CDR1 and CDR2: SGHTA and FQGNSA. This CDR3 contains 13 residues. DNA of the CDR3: TGTGCCAGCAGCTTAAGCCCTAGAGGAACCCGGTTCTTC. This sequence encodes CASSLSPRGTRFF.

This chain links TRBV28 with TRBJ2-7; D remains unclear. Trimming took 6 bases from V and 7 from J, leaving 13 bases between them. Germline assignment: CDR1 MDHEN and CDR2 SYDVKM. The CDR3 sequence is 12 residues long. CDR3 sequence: CASSLATREQYF. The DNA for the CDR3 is TGTGCCAGCAGCCTTGCTACGCGGGAGCAGTACTTC. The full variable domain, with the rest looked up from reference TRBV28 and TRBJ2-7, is DVKVTQSSRYLVKRTGEKVFLECVQDMDHENMFWYRQDPGLGLRLIYFSYDVKMKEKGDIPEGYSVSREKKERFSLILESASTNQTSMYLCASSLATREQYFGPGTRLTVT.

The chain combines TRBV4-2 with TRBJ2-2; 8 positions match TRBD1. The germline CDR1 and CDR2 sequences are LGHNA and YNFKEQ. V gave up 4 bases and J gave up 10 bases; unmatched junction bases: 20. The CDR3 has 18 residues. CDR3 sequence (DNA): TGTGCCAGCAGCCCTCCTTCAAGACAGGGGATAACACCGGTGGAGCTGTTTTTT. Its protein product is CASSPPSRQGITPVELFF.

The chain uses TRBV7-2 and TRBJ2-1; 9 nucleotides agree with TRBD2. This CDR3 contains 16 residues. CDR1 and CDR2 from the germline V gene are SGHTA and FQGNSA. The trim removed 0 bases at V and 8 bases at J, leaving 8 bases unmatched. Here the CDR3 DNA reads TGTGCCAGCAGCTTAGCCCGAGCGGGGGGAGGCCATGAGCAGTTCTTC. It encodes CASSLARAGGGHEQFF.

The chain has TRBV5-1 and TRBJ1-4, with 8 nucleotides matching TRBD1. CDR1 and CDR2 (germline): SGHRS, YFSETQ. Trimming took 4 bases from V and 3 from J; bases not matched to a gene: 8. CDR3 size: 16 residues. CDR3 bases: TGCGCCAGCAGCGCCGACAGGGGTGGTTCTAATGAAAAACTGTTTTTT. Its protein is CASSADRGGSNEKLFF. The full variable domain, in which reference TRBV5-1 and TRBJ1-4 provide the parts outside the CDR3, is KAGVTQTPRYLIKTRGQQVTLSCSPISGHRSVSWYQQTPGQGLQFLFEYFSETQRNKGNFPGRFSGRQFSNSRSEMNVSTLELGDSALYLCASSADRGGSNEKLFFGSGTQLSVL.

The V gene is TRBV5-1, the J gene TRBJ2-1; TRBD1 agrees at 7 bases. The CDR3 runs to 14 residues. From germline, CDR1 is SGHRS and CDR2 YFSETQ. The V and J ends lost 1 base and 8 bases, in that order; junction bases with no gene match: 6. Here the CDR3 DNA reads TGCGCCAGCAGCTTGTTTAACAGGGGCTATGAGCAGTTCTTC. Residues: CASSLFNRGYEQFF. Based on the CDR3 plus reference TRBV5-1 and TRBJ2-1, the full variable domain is KAGVTQTPRYLIKTRGQQVTLSCSPISGHRSVSWYQQTPGQGLQFLFEYFSETQRNKGNFPGRFSGRQFSNSRSEMNVSTLELGDSALYLCASSLFNRGYEQFFGPGTRLTVL.

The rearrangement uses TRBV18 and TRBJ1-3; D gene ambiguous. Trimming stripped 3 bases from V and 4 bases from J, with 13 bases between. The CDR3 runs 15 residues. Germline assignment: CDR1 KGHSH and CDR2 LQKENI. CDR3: CASSPLGVAGNTIYF. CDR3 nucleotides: TGTGCCAGCTCACCTCTAGGAGTAGCGGGAAACACCATATATTTT.

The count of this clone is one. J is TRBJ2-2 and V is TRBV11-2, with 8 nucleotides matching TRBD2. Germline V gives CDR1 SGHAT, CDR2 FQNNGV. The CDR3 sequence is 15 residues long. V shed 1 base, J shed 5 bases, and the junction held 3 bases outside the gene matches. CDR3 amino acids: CASSLAGGPTGELFF. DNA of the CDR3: TGTGCCAGCAGCTTAGCGGGGGGGCCGACCGGGGAGCTGTTTTTT.

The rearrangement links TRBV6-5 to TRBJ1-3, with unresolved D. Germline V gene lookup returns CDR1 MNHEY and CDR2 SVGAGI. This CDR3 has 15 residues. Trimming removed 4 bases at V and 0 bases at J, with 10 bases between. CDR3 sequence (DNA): TGTGCCAGCAGTTTCTCCGGGGTCTCTGGAAACACCATATATTTT. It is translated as CASSFSGVSGNTIYF.

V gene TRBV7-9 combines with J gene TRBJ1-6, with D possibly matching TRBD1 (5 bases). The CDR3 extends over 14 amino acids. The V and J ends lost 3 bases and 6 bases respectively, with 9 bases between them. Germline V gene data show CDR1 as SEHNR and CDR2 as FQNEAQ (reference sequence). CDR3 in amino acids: CASSLGGGNSPLHF. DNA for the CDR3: TGTGCCAGCAGCTTGGGGGGTGGTAATTCACCCCTCCACTTT.

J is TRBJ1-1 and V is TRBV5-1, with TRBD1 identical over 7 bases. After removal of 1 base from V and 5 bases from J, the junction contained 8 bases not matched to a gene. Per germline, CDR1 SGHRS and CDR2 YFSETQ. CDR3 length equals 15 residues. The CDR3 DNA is TGCGCCAGCAGCTTGTTAGGGGGCAGGGAAACTGAAGCTTTCTTT. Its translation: CASSLLGGRETEAFF. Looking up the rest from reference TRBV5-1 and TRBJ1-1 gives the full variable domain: KAGVTQTPRYLIKTRGQQVTLSCSPISGHRSVSWYQQTPGQGLQFLFEYFSETQRNKGNFPGRFSGRQFSNSRSEMNVSTLELGDSALYLCASSLLGGRETEAFFGQGTRLTVV.

CDR3 coding DNA: TGTGCCAGCAGTTCCCGCGGGGATTTCGGAAACACCATATATTTT. This encodes CASSSRGDFGNTIYF. The chain couples TRBV6-5 to TRBJ1-3; D is uncertain. V was cut by 4 bases and J by 4 bases, with 14 bases left in between. There are 15 residues in the CDR3. Germline V gives CDR1 MNHEY, CDR2 SVGAGI.

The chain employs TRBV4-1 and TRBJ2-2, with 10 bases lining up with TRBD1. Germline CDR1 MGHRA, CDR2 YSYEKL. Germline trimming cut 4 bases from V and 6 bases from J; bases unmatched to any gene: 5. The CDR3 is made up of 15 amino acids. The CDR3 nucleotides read TGCGCCAGCAGCCCCTCCGGGACAGGGGCCGGGGAGCTGTTTTTT. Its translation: CASSPSGTGAGELFF.